This T cell receptor beta chain was recovered during a study of blood T cell repertoires in COVID-19 (dated by TCRdb to the early 2020s). Study-wide context: Collaborator samples came from the United States, Italy and Spain and covered acute and convalescent phases of COVID-19. The prospective study material was composed of cDNA or gDNA derived from T cells, B-cell-depleted T cells, or PBMCs. Deeply sampled blood TCRbeta repertoires from subjects exposed to, actively infected with, or recovered from COVID-19 were included in the dataset. A freely available public database, intended as a resource for researchers studying the immune response to SARS-CoV-2, is where the repertoires were released. The samples were drawn from the first 160 participants of the ongoing ImmuneRACE study and from some 1,300 subjects provided by 6 global collaborators. The sample metadata nearly always contained a de-identified subject ID, COVID-19 status, age in years and sex. Where available, HLA class I and class II types were obtained from metadata supplied by the sample provider rather than from assay-based typing. The paper's findings and limits, for the study overall: Clinical and demographic metadata were provided uncurated, with the amount varying by source and participant.

Trimming removed 5 bases from V and 8 bases from J; the gene matches leave 10 bases unexplained. Reading the germline V gene gives CDR1 MDHEN and CDR2 SYDVKM. There are 14 amino acids in the CDR3, from cysteine to phenylalanine inclusive. Only CDR3 DNA remains: 42 bases, in frame from the first base. TCRbeta CDR3 regions were amplified from genomic DNA using the immunoSEQ Assay, a bias-controlled multiplex PCR. The authors processed their data as follows. The number of nucleated cells in each sample was estimated by amplification of reference gene primers within the assay. To quantify the absolute abundance of each unique TCRbeta CDR3 rearrangement, sequence reads were collapsed and filtered. Productive Simpson clonality was computed per sample as the square root of Simpson's diversity index over productive rearrangements. TCRdb retrieved this table from immuneACCESS and kept in-frame rearrangements only. Not all clones are present; in checked studies, unresolved V genes account for under half, and no reason is known for the remainder. Clone size and V and J calls were adopted from that table, with D and trimming inferred from the DNA. Counted in this sample were 150,000 to 250,000 clones; about nine tenths of them appeared once. More than 2% of the sample goes to the ten largest clones.

A remark on this clone: Its target antigen remains unknown. Qualities for individual bases were not recorded, and no much larger clone is one base off.

Participants in the prospective study were enrolled through a virtual design, were aged about 18 to 100 years, and lived in fewer than 30 United States geographic areas. Cohort assignment in the prospective study relied on participant-reported clinical history from a screening survey and a study questionnaire. Recovered participants in ImmuneRACE Cohort 3 were defined by two consecutive negative NP/OP PCR tests, clearance by a healthcare professional, or resolution of symptoms. Mobile phlebotomists in the prospective study collected whole blood, serum and a nasopharyngeal or oropharyngeal swab from every participant. Prospective study participants could optionally give additional blood draws and questionnaires over a roughly 2-month period. Blood samples from the prospective study were shipped frozen or at room temperature prior to DNA extraction.

Recombination connected TRBV28 to TRBJ1-2; 8 bases in between match TRBD1. The sequenced sample was PBMCs or T cells enriched from blood (not recorded which). This TCR was sampled from a woman under 40 who had recovered from COVID-19. Here the CDR3 is given as CASSPTGEARGYTF. The nucleotide sequence is TGTGCCAGCAGTCCGACAGGGGAGGCTAGGGGCTACACCTTC.